A single TCR beta chain is shown here with its context. Its antigen is not identified. Germline V lookup: CDR1 SEHNR, CDR2 FQNEAQ (reference sequence). The CDR3 loop spans 14 amino acids. The trim removed 5 bases at V and 5 bases at J, leaving 5 bases unmatched. These data originate in a study of cytomegalovirus exposure and HLA in healthy donors. Overall study context: Unique TCRs numbering approximately 80 million, obtained from HLA-typed donors, made up an early data release.

13 Jbeta primers and 60 Vbeta primers were used for the PCR. Method: immunoSEQ multiplex PCR; TCRdb's copy keeps in-frame clones and lacks some. In the table there are 250,000 or so clones, approximately 80% of which are singletons. Study-wide points: Cytomegalovirus association was listed for roughly 160 TCR beta chains. While the bulk of TCR sequences proved rare, some public TCRs turned up in many donors. In vitro work confirmed that three CMV-associated chains recognize CMV antigens.

The TCR originated in a woman aged 55-69 years in good health and CMV-seropositive. The sample was PBMCs. The chain recombines TRBV7-9 with TRBJ2-7, with 11 positions matching TRBD2. The CDR3 here is CASSPSGRSHEQYF. CDR3 nucleotide sequence: TGTGCCAGCAGCCCTAGCGGGAGGTCCCACGAGCAGTACTTC. Variable domain in full (rest from reference TRBV7-9 and TRBJ2-7): DTGVSQNPRHKITKRGQNVTFRCDPISEHNRLYWYRQTLGQGPEFLTYFQNEAQLEKSRLLSDRFSAERPKGSFSTLEIQRTEQGDSAMYLCASSPSGRSHEQYFGPGTRLTVT.